This TCR beta chain was documented in a study of blood T cell repertoires in COVID-19. Profiling relied on immunoSEQ multiplex PCR, and the TCRdb table lists in-frame clones only, not all of them. The repertoire holds 140,000 to 150,000 clones, about 87% seen once, with approximately 10% in the top ten. This clone was picked up one time. The CDR3 is 14 residues long. The trim removed 5 bases at V and 8 bases at J, leaving 7 bases unmatched. Germline V lookup: CDR1 SEHNR, CDR2 FQNEAQ (reference sequence). The material sequenced was PBMCs or T cells enriched from blood (not recorded which). The rearrangement joins TRBV7-9 to TRBJ1-4, with TRBD1 matching 8 bases. This TCR was recovered from a man between 60 and 75 years old who had recovered from COVID-19. CDR3 nucleotide sequence: TGTGCCAGCAGCCCGGGACAGGTTTACGAAAAACTGTTTTTT. The encoded protein is CASSPGQVYEKLFF.